A selection of T cell receptor beta chains follows, all from one sample in a study of shared clonotypes between healthy human individuals. Clones were sequenced by immunoSEQ multiplex PCR, and TCRdb holds only the in-frame ones, with some missing. The sample has about 2.1 million clones, just over 90% seen once. Sequencing was performed on naive CD8+ T cells from PBMCs. These receptor sequences come from a man aged 18 to 29 in good health. Some clones in this sample may be carry-over from other donors' samples. Both conserved end residues are part of each CDR3. The order of the fields is clone size, J gene, D gene, V gene, CDR3 protein, CDR3 DNA. The D gene is left open where the match is weak. Only some rows state a clone size, as once, few, many or a class for expanded clones.

abundance: NA
j_gene: TRBJ2-1
d_gene: NA
v_gene: TRBV9
CDR3aa: CASSESRNSYNEQFF
CDR3nt: TGTGCCAGCAGCGAAAGCAGAAACTCCTACAATGAGCAGTTCTTC

abundance: once
j_gene: TRBJ2-5
d_gene: NA
v_gene: TRBV4-3
CDR3aa: CASSQELSGSETQYF
CDR3nt: TGCGCCAGCAGCCAAGAACTTTCAGGCAGTGAGACCCAGTACTTC

abundance: NA
j_gene: TRBJ1-1
d_gene: NA
v_gene: TRBV19
CDR3aa: CASIPTGASRGTEAFF
CDR3nt: TGTGCCAGTATTCCTACGGGGGCCTCTCGCGGAACTGAAGCTTTCTTT

abundance: NA
j_gene: TRBJ2-7
d_gene: TRBD1
v_gene: TRBV29-1
CDR3aa: CSVQDRGRGEQYF
CDR3nt: TGCAGCGTTCAGGACAGGGGGCGGGGCGAGCAGTACTTC

abundance: NA
j_gene: TRBJ2-7
d_gene: NA
v_gene: TRBV4-1
CDR3aa: CASSQTRDRVYEQYF
CDR3nt: TGCGCCAGCAGCCAAACGCGGGACAGAGTCTACGAGCAGTACTTC

abundance: NA
j_gene: TRBJ2-3
d_gene: TRBD1
v_gene: TRBV12-5
CDR3aa: CASGTGSADTQYF
CDR3nt: TGTGCTAGTGGGACAGGGTCTGCAGATACGCAGTATTTT

abundance: NA
j_gene: TRBJ2-2
d_gene: TRBD2
v_gene: TRBV7-9
CDR3aa: CASTPYSFTSGRPGELFF
CDR3nt: TGTGCCAGCACTCCCTACAGCTTTACTAGCGGGAGGCCCGGGGAGCTGTTTTTT

abundance: NA
j_gene: TRBJ2-5
d_gene: NA
v_gene: TRBV6-1
CDR3aa: CASTLVQDRETQYF
CDR3nt: TGTGCCAGCACCCTGGTCCAGGACCGGGAGACCCAGTACTTC

abundance: NA
j_gene: TRBJ1-1
d_gene: NA
v_gene: TRBV7-9
CDR3aa: CASSLVPSGNTEAFF
CDR3nt: TGTGCCAGCAGCTTAGTTCCTTCTGGGAACACTGAAGCTTTCTTT

abundance: NA
j_gene: TRBJ2-7
d_gene: TRBD1
v_gene: TRBV27
CDR3aa: CASQIRTGNHEQYF
CDR3nt: TGTGCCAGCCAAATCCGGACAGGGAACCACGAGCAGTACTTC